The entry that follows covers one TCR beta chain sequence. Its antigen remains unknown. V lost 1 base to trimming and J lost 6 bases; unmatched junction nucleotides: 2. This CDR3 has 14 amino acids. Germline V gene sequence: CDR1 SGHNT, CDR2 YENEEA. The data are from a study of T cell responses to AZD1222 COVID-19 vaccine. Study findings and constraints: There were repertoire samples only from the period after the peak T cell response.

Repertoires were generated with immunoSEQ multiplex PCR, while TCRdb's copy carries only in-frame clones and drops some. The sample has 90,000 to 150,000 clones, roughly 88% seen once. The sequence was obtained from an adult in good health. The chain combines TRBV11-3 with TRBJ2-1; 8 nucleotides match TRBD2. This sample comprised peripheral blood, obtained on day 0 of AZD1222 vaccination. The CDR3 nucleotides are TGTGCCAGCAGCTTAGCCGGGACTAGCAATGAGCAGTTCTTC. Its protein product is CASSLAGTSNEQFF.